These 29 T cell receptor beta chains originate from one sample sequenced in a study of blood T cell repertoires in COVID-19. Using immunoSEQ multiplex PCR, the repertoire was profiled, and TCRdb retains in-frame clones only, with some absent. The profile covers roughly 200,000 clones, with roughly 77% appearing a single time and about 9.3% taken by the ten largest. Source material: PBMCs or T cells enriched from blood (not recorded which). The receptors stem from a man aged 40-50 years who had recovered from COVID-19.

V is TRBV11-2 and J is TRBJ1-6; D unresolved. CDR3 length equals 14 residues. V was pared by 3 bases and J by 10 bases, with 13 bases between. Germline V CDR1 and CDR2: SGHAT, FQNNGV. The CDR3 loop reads CASSFPETKSPLHF. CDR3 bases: TGTGCCAGCAGCTTCCCTGAGACTAAATCACCCCTCCACTTT.

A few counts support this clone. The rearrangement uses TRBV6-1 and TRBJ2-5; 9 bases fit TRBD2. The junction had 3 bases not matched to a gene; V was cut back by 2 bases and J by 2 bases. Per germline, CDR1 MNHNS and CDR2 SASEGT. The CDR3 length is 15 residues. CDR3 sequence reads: CASSEMTSGQETQYF. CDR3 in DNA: TGTGCCAGCAGTGAAATGACTAGCGGTCAAGAGACCCAGTACTTC.

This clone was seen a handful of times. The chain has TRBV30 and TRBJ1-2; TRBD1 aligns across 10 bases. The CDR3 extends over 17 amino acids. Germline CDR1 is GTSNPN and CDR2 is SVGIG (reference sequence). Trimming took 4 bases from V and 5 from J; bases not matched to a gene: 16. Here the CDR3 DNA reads TGTGCCTGGATCTACCGGGACAGGGGAAACTCGGGGTATGGCTACACCTTC. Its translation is CAWIYRDRGNSGYGYTF.

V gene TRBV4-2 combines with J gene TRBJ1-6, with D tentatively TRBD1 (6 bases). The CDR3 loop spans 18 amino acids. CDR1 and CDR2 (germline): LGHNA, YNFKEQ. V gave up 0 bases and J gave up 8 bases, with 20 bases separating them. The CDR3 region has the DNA TGTGCCAGCAGCCAAGATCCATCCGCCGGACAGAAGCATTCACCCCTCCACTTT. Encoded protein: CASSQDPSAGQKHSPLHF.

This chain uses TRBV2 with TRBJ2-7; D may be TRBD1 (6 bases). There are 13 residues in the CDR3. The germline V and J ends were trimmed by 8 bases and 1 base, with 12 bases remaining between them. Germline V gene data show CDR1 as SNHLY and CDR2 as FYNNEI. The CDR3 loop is CASSDSVSYEQYF. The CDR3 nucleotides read TGTGCCAGCTCGGACAGCGTTTCCTACGAGCAGTACTTC.

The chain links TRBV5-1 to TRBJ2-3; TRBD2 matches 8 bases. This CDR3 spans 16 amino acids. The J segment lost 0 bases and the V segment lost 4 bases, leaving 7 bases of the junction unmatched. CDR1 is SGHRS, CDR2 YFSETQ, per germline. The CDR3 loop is CASSLGLALSTDTQYF. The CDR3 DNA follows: TGCGCCAGCAGCCTTGGACTAGCCCTTAGCACAGATACGCAGTATTTT. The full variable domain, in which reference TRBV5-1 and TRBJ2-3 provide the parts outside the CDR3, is KAGVTQTPRYLIKTRGQQVTLSCSPISGHRSVSWYQQTPGQGLQFLFEYFSETQRNKGNFPGRFSGRQFSNSRSEMNVSTLELGDSALYLCASSLGLALSTDTQYFGPGTRLTVL.

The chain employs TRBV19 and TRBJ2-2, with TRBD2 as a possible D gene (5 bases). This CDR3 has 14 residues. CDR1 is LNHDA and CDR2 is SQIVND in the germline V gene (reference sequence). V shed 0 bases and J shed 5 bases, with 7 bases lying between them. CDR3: CASSIDPGTGELFF. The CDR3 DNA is TGTGCCAGTAGTATAGATCCGGGGACCGGGGAGCTGTTTTTT.

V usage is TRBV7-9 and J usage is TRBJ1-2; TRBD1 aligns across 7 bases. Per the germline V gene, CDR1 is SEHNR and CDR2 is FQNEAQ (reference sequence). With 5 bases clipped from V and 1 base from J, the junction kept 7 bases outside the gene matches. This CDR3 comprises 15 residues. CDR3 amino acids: CASSHMTGSNYGYTF. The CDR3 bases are TGTGCCAGCAGCCATATGACAGGGAGTAACTATGGCTACACCTTC.

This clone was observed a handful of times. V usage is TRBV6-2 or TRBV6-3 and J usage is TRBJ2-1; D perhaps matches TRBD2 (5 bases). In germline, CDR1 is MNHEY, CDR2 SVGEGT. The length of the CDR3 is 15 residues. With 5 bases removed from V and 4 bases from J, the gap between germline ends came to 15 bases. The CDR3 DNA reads TGTGCCAGCAGTCTACGGTTTGAGGGTTACAATGAGCAGTTCTTC. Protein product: CASSLRFEGYNEQFF.

This CDR3 reads CAWSVPRASGNIQYF. CDR3 DNA sequence: TGTGCCTGGAGTGTACCTAGGGCTAGCGGTAACATTCAGTACTTC. V usage is TRBV30 and J usage is TRBJ2-4, with 7 bases lining up with TRBD2. Germline CDR1 is GTSNPN and CDR2 is SVGIG (reference sequence). The CDR3 is 15 amino acids. Germline trimming cut 0 bases from V and 7 bases from J; bases unmatched to any gene: 9.

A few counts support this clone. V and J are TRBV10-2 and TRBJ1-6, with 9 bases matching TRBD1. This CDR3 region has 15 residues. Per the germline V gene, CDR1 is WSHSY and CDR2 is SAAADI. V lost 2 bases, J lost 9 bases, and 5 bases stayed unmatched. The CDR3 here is CASSETGGSFSPLHF. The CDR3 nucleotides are TGCGCCAGCAGTGAGACAGGGGGCTCTTTTTCACCCCTCCACTTT.

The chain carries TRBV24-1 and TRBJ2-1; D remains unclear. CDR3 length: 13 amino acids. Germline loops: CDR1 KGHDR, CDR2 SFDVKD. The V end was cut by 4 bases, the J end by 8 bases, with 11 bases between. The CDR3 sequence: CATSDPPTDEQFF. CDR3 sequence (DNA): TGTGCCACCAGTGACCCCCCCACGGATGAGCAGTTCTTC.

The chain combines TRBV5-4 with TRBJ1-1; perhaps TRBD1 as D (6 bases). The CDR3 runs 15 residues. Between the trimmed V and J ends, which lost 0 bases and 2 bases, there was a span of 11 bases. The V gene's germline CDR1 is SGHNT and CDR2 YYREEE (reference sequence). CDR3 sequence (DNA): TGTGCCAGCAGCTTGGTATGGGGGGGCAACACTGAAGCTTTCTTT. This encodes CASSLVWGGNTEAFF.

The CDR3 region has the DNA TGTGCCAGCAGCCGGACGACAGGGAACCCCTACGAGCAGTACTTC. Residues: CASSRTTGNPYEQYF. The rearrangement uses TRBV7-6 and TRBJ2-7, with TRBD1 matching over 7 bases. CDR3 size: 15 residues. Germline V gene data show CDR1 as SGHVS and CDR2 as FNYEAQ. After removal of 5 bases from V and 2 bases from J, the junction contained 9 bases not matched to a gene. Full variable domain (remainder filled in from reference TRBV7-6 and TRBJ2-7): GAGVSQSPRYKVTKRGQDVALRCDPISGHVSLYWYRQALGQGPEFLTYFNYEAQQDKSGLPNDRFSAERPEGSISTLTIQRTEQRDSAMYRCASSRTTGNPYEQYFGPGTRLTVT.

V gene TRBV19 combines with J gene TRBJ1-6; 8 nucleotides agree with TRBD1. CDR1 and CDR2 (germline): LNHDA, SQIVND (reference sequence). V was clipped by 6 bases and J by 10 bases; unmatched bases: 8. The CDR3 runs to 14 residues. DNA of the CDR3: TGTGCCAGTAGCGACCTGACAGGGGAATCACCCCTCCACTTT. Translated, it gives CASSDLTGESPLHF.

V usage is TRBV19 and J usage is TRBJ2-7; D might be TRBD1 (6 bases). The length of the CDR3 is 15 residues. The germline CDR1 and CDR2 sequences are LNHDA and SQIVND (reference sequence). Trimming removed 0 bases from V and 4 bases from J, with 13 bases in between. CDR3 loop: CASSIDQGGQYEQYF. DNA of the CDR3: TGTGCCAGTAGTATAGATCAAGGCGGACAGTACGAGCAGTACTTC. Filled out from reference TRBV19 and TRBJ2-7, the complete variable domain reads DGGITQSPKYLFRKEGQNVTLSCEQNLNHDAMYWYRQDPGQGLRLIYYSQIVNDFQKGDIAEGYSVSREKKESFPLTVTSAQKNPTAFYLCASSIDQGGQYEQYFGPGTRLTVT.

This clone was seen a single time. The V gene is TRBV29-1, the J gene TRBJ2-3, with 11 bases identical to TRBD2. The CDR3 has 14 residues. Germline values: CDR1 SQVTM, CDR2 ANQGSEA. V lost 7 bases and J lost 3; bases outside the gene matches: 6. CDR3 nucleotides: TGCAGCGCTTCCAGGACTAGCGGGACAGATACGCAGTATTTT. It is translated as CSASRTSGTDTQYF.

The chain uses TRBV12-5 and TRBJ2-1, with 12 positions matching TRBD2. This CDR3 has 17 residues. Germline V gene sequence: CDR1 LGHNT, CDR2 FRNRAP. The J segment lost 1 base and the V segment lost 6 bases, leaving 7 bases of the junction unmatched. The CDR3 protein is CASGHRGLAGSYNEQFF. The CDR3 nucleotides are TGTGCTAGTGGACATAGGGGACTAGCGGGTTCCTACAATGAGCAGTTCTTC.

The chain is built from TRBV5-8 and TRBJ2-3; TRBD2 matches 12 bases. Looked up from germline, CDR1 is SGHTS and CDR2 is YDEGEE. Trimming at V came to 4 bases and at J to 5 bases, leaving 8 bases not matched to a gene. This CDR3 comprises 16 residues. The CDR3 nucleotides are TGTGCCAGCAGCCTCCTAGCGGGAGGGCCGGTAGATACGCAGTATTTT. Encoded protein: CASSLLAGGPVDTQYF.

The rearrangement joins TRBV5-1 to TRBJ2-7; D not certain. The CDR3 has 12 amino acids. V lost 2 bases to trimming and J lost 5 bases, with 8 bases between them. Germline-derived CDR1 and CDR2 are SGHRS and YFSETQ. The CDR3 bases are TGCGCCAGCAGCTTCACTCAAAACGAGCAGTACTTC. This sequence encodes CASSFTQNEQYF.

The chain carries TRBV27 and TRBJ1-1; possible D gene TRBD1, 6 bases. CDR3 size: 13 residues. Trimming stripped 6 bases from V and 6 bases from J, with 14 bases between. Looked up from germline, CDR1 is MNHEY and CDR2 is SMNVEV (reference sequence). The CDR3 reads CASRTGPRAEAFF. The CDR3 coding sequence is TGTGCCAGCAGAACAGGGCCGAGGGCTGAAGCTTTCTTT.

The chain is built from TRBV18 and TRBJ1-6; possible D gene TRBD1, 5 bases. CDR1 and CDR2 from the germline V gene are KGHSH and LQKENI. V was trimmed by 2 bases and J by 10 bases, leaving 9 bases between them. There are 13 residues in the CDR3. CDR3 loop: CASSPGGGSPLHF. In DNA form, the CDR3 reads TGTGCCAGCTCACCAGGGGGAGGGTCACCCCTCCACTTT. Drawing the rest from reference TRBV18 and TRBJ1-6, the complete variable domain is NAGVMQNPRHLVRRRGQEARLRCSPMKGHSHVYWYRQLPEEGLKFMVYLQKENIIDESGMPKERFSAEFPKEGPSILRIQQVVRGDSAAYFCASSPGGGSPLHFGNGTRLTVT.

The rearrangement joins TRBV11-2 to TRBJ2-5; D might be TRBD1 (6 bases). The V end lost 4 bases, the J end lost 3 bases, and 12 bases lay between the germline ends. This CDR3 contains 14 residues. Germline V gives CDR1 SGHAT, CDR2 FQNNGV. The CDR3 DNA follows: TGTGCCAGCAGCTCCCCCACAGGGAAAGAGACCCAGTACTTC. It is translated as CASSSPTGKETQYF.

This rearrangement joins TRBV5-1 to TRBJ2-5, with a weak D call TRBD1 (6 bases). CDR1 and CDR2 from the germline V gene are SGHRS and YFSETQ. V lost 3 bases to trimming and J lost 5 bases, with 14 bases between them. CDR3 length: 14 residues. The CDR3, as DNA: TGCGCCAGCAGCTCACAGACCACAGGGGAGACCCAGTACTTC. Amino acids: CASSSQTTGETQYF.

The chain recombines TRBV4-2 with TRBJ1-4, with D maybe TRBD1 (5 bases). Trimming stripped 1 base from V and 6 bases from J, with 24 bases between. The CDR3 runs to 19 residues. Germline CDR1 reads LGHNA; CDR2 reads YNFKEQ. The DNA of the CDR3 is TGTGCCAGCAGCCAAGGTGGTAGGTCCACGGCAGGGAATGATGAAAAACTGTTTTTT. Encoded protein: CASSQGGRSTAGNDEKLFF.

CDR3: CASSRSGRGGGYTF. The CDR3 DNA reads as TGTGCCAGCAGTCGATCTGGGCGGGGAGGTGGCTACACCTTC. The chain has TRBV28 and TRBJ1-2, with no clear D. Germline V gene data show CDR1 as MDHEN and CDR2 as SYDVKM. The CDR3 spans 14 residues. V gave up 5 bases and J gave up 7 bases, with 17 bases separating them.

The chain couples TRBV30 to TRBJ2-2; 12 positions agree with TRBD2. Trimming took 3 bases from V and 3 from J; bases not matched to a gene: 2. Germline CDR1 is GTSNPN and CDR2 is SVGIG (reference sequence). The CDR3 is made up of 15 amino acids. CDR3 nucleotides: TGTGCCTGGAGACTAGCGGGGGGATACACCGGGGAGCTGTTTTTT. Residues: CAWRLAGGYTGELFF.

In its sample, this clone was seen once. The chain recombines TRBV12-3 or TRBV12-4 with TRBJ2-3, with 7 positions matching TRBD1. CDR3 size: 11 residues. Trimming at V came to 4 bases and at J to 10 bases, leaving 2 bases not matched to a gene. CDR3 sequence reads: CASSSGTAQYF. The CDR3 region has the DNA TGTGCCAGCAGTTCCGGGACAGCGCAGTATTTT.

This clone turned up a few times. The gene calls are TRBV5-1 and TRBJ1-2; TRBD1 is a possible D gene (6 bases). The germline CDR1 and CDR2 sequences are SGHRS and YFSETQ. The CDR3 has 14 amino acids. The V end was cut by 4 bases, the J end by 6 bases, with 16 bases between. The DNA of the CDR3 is TGCGCCAGCAGCCCTGCGGACAGCTATGATGGCTACACCTTC. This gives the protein CASSPADSYDGYTF.